This record looks at one TCR beta chain sequence and its context. The antigen remains undetermined. This entry comes from a study of OX40 agonist ivuxolimab in advanced cancers. The V end was cut by 3 bases, the J end by 0 bases, with 11 bases between. The CDR3 length is 15 residues. From germline, CDR1 is LNHDA and CDR2 SQIVND (reference sequence). This table comes from immunoSEQ multiplex PCR, and its TCRdb copy is limited to in-frame clones, with some not included. The sample consists of 67,000 or so clones, 88% of them appearing once. General study findings and limits: Specificity for antigen went undetermined in the expanded peripheral T cells. On average, a greater number of expanded clones characterised CD8+ T cells relative to CD4+. Also showing low normalized T-cell clonal expansion were some of the nonresponders.

The material sequenced was CD4+ or CD8+ T cells sorted from blood, taken in a trial of the OX40 agonist ivuxolimab. J is TRBJ1-1 and V is TRBV19, with D possibly TRBD1 on 5 matching bases. This sequence originates from an adult with an advanced solid tumor such as melanoma, head and neck, liver or kidney cancer. CDR3 sequence: CASSILAGLNTEAFF. The CDR3, as DNA: TGTGCCAGTAGTATTCTCGCAGGGCTGAACACTGAAGCTTTCTTT.